A selection of T cell receptor beta chains follows, all from one sample in a study of T cell changes during pregnancy in multiple sclerosis. Produced via immunoSEQ multiplex PCR; TCRdb's table is partial and in-frame only. The sample contains 50,000 to 65,000 clones, about 91% of which appear only once. Here the sequenced sample was CD4+ T cells from peripheral blood mononuclear cells, taken in the first trimester of pregnancy. All receptors come from a female donor with multiple sclerosis, enrolled in a pregnancy study. Both conserved end residues are part of each CDR3. Each record gives: J gene, D gene, clone size, V gene, CDR3 protein, CDR3 DNA. D genes are given only for firm matches. Some rows have no size entry. The others give once, few or many, or a class for an expanded clone.

TRBJ1-1 | TRBD1 | NA | TRBV7-8 | CASRGTGWDTEAFF | TGTGCCAGCAGGGGGACAGGGTGGGACACTGAAGCTTTCTTT
TRBJ2-3 | TRBD2 | NA | TRBV7-2 | CASSLSGRGGQDTQYF | TGTGCCAGCAGCTTAAGTGGGCGGGGGGGTCAAGATACGCAGTATTTT
TRBJ2-1 | NA | NA | TRBV5-1 | CASSLNPGDNEQFF | TGCGCCAGCAGTTTAAATCCCGGAGACAATGAGCAGTTCTTC
TRBJ2-4 | NA | NA | TRBV18 | CASSPPEAKNIQYF | TGTGCCAGCTCACCACCGGAGGCCAAAAACATTCAGTACTTC
TRBJ2-5 | TRBD1 | NA | TRBV4-3 | CASSQDVGTGGGETQYF | TGCGCCAGCAGCCAAGATGTTGGGACAGGGGGCGGGGAGACCCAGTACTTC
TRBJ1-5 | NA | NA | TRBV19 | CASSIGELKPQHF | TGTGCCAGTAGTATAGGGGAGTTGAAGCCCCAGCATTTT
TRBJ2-3 | NA | once | TRBV5-4 | CATRRGGASTDTQYF | TGTGCCACCCGACGGGGCGGGGCTAGCACAGATACGCAGTATTTT
TRBJ2-2 | TRBD1 | NA | TRBV9 | CASSVTTGRPGELFF | TGTGCCAGCAGCGTAACGACAGGGCGTCCCGGGGAGCTGTTTTTT
TRBJ2-3 | TRBD2 | NA | TRBV7-2 | CASSLWGGVRDTQYF | TGTGCCAGCAGCTTATGGGGGGGGGTTCGGGATACGCAGTATTTT
TRBJ2-2 | NA | NA | TRBV19 | CATLGELITGELFF | TGTGCCACCCTAGGGGAATTGATCACCGGGGAGCTGTTTTTT
TRBJ2-1 | TRBD2 | once | TRBV7-2 | CASSVTSGVDNEQFF | TGTGCCAGCAGCGTTACTAGCGGGGTAGACAATGAGCAGTTCTTC
TRBJ2-7 | TRBD2 | few | TRBV2 | CASSELASGVGEQYF | TGTGCCAGCAGTGAATTGGCTAGCGGGGTGGGCGAGCAGTACTTC
TRBJ2-1 | NA | NA | TRBV6-5 | CASSLTGGSYNEQFF | TGTGCCAGCAGTCTCACGGGGGGCTCATACAATGAGCAGTTCTTC
TRBJ2-2 | TRBD1 | NA | TRBV4-3 | CASSQDRNRGAGELFF | TGCGCCAGCAGCCAAGATCGCAACAGGGGGGCCGGGGAGCTGTTTTTT
TRBJ1-1 | NA | few | TRBV7-9 | CASSLGLSNTEAFF | TGTGCCAGCAGCCTGGGACTTTCGAACACTGAAGCTTTCTTT
TRBJ1-1 | NA | NA | TRBV19 | CASSIVQKAFF | TGTGCCAGTAGTATTGTACAGAAAGCTTTCTTT
TRBJ1-2 | NA | NA | TRBV5-1 | CASSLGGANYGYTF | TGCGCCAGCAGCTTGGGGGGGGCTAACTATGGCTACACCTTC
TRBJ2-3 | NA | once | TRBV30 | CAWSVQDTQYF | TGTGCCTGGAGTGTACAAGATACGCAGTATTTT
TRBJ1-1 | NA | NA | TRBV6-6 | CASTARGPKAEAFF | TGTGCCAGCACGGCCAGGGGCCCGAAGGCTGAAGCTTTCTTT
TRBJ1-1 | NA | NA | TRBV10-3 | CAISEGSGEAFF | TGTGCCATCAGTGAGGGGAGTGGTGAAGCTTTCTTT
TRBJ1-1 | TRBD1 | NA | TRBV15 | CATSRVPGQGRVVAEAFF | TGTGCCACCAGCAGAGTACCGGGACAGGGTCGCGTTGTCGCTGAAGCTTTCTTT
TRBJ2-2 | NA | NA | TRBV12-5 | CASGLGPVNTGELFF | TGTGCTAGTGGTTTGGGGCCCGTTAACACCGGGGAGCTGTTTTTT
TRBJ2-3 | NA | NA | TRBV7-2 | CASSLAPTSVADTQYF | TGTGCCAGCAGCTTAGCACCGACTAGTGTCGCAGATACGCAGTATTTT
TRBJ1-2 | NA | NA | TRBV4-3 | CASSQDARGWYGYTF | TGCGCCAGCAGCCAAGATGCCAGGGGATGGTATGGCTACACCTTC
TRBJ1-2 | NA | once | TRBV19 | CASSNDKKRRDGYTF | TGTGCCAGTAGTAACGACAAGAAACGCAGGGATGGCTACACCTTC
TRBJ1-6 | TRBD1 | NA | TRBV4-3 | CASSSWTGSSLSPLHF | TGCGCCAGCAGCTCCTGGACAGGTAGCTCTCTTTCACCCCTCCACTTT
TRBJ2-1 | TRBD2 | once | TRBV5-1 | CASSLAAGGSYNEQFF | TGCGCCAGCAGCTTGGCCGCGGGGGGTAGCTACAATGAGCAGTTCTTC
TRBJ2-5 | TRBD1 | NA | TRBV7-3 | CASSLMGRGQGETQYF | TGTGCCAGCAGCTTAATGGGCAGGGGACAGGGGGAGACCCAGTACTTC
TRBJ2-7 | NA | NA | TRBV7-2 | CASSLGTIEQYF | TGTGCCAGCAGCTTAGGCACTATCGAGCAGTACTTC
TRBJ1-4 | TRBD1 | medium-sized | TRBV4-2 | CASSRRGGTGDEKLFF | TGTGCCAGCAGCCGCCGTGGGGGGACAGGGGATGAAAAACTGTTTTTT
TRBJ1-6 | TRBD1 | NA | TRBV30 | CAWSVPKGTGARSSYNSPLHF | TGTGCCTGGAGTGTACCCAAAGGGACAGGGGCCAGGAGCTCCTATAATTCACCCCTCCACTTT
TRBJ1-2 | TRBD1 | NA | TRBV29-1 | CSVQKDGTGSGYTF | TGCAGCGTCCAAAAGGATGGGACAGGGTCCGGCTACACCTTC
TRBJ1-2 | TRBD1 | NA | TRBV11-2 | CASSWERQGGGYTF | TGTGCCAGCAGCTGGGAACGACAGGGCGGGGGCTACACCTTC
TRBJ2-7 | NA | NA | TRBV6-1 | CASSELSLGTDSYEQYF | TGTGCCAGCAGTGAATTAAGTTTGGGGACTGACTCCTACGAGCAGTACTTC
TRBJ1-1 | NA | NA | TRBV18 | CASSPRTVEAFF | TGTGCCAGCTCACCACGAACAGTTGAAGCTTTCTTT
TRBJ1-4 | TRBD1 | NA | TRBV29-1 | CSVGSGGANEKLFF | TGCAGCGTCGGATCAGGGGGAGCTAATGAAAAACTGTTTTTT
TRBJ2-7 | TRBD1 | NA | TRBV6-5 | CASSSGQGAYEQYF | TGTGCCAGCAGTTCAGGACAGGGGGCCTACGAGCAGTACTTC
TRBJ2-2 | TRBD1 | NA | TRBV2 | CASTGTDTGELFF | TGTGCCAGCACCGGGACAGACACCGGGGAGCTGTTTTTT
TRBJ2-3 | NA | once | TRBV9 | CASSVGVGAGDTQYF | TGTGCCAGCAGCGTAGGCGTAGGGGCCGGAGATACGCAGTATTTT
TRBJ2-7 | NA | NA | TRBV1 | CTSSQASRYEQYF | TGCACCAGCAGCCAAGCTAGCCGCTACGAGCAGTACTTC
TRBJ1-2 | NA | once | TRBV4-2 | CASSQGQNYGYTF | TGTGCCAGCAGCCAAGGACAGAACTATGGCTACACCTTC
TRBJ2-5 | TRBD1 | NA | TRBV19 | CASSPGQLQETQYF | TGTGCCAGTAGTCCGGGACAGCTCCAAGAGACCCAGTACTTC
TRBJ1-2 | TRBD1 | few | TRBV5-6 | CASSNDRAYGYTF | TGTGCCAGCAGCAACGACAGGGCCTATGGCTACACCTTC
TRBJ2-7 | TRBD2 | NA | TRBV7-2 | CASSLAGTSAYEQYF | TGTGCCAGCAGCTTAGCGGGGACTAGCGCCTACGAGCAGTACTTC
TRBJ1-4 | NA | once | TRBV7-3 | CASSLDRIWGEKLFF | TGTGCCAGCAGCTTAGACAGGATCTGGGGTGAAAAACTGTTTTTT
TRBJ2-7 | TRBD1 | NA | TRBV7-2 | CASSLLGQATYEQYF | TGTGCCAGCAGCTTATTGGGACAGGCCACCTACGAGCAGTACTTC
TRBJ1-6 | TRBD1 | NA | TRBV7-2 | CASSIGTVNSPLHF | TGTGCCAGCAGCATCGGGACAGTTAATTCACCCCTCCACTTT
TRBJ1-2 | TRBD1 | NA | TRBV18 | CASSPISGTVDYGYTF | TGTGCCAGCTCACCTATATCCGGGACAGTCGACTATGGCTACACCTTC
TRBJ2-3 | TRBD2 | NA | TRBV12-5 | CASGRGLAGEGEDTQYF | TGTGCTAGTGGTCGGGGACTAGCGGGGGAAGGGGAAGATACGCAGTATTTT